The 9 T cell receptor beta chains presented below share a single source sample, sequenced in a study of cytomegalovirus exposure and HLA in healthy donors. 60 Vbeta and 13 Jbeta primers were used in PCR. Generated by immunoSEQ multiplex PCR, the TCRdb table keeps only in-frame clones and is missing some. This table has over 50,000 clones, about 80% appearing once. Sequencing was performed on PBMCs. The source is a man aged 50-59 years in good health and CMV-seropositive.

On this clone itself: A read error may account for a junction end that differs from germline. The rearrangement joins TRBV5-6 to TRBJ2-3, with TRBD1 matching over 12 bases. CDR1 SGHDT and CDR2 YYEEEE come from the germline V gene. This CDR3 is 18 amino acids long. Here the CDR3 DNA reads TGTGCCAGCAACGATCCGGAGGAATGGGACAGGGGGCCAGATGCGCAGTATTTT. This encodes CASNDPEEWDRGPDAQYF.

This clone was found once. The CDR3 DNA follows: TGTGCCAGCAGCTTAGGGTCCTATCGAGGAAAACTGTTTTTT. Residues: CASSLGSYRGKLFF. The rearrangement uses TRBV7-8 and TRBJ1-4; the D is unclear. Trimming cost V 1 base and J 10 bases, with 13 bases left between them. Germline V gene data show CDR1 as SGHVS and CDR2 as FQNEAQ. This CDR3 region has 14 residues. Full variable domain (outside the CDR3, taken from reference TRBV7-8 and TRBJ1-4): GAGVSQSPRYKVAKRGQDVALRCDPISGHVSLFWYQQALGQGPEFLTYFQNEAQLDKSGLPSDRFFAERPEGSVSTLKIQRTQQEDSAVYLCASSLGSYRGKLFFGSGTQLSVL.

This clone was observed a handful of times. The chain joins TRBV7-8 to TRBJ2-7, with a tentative D call TRBD1 (6 bases). V lost 1 base and J 3 bases, leaving 13 bases between the germline ends. Germline values: CDR1 SGHVS, CDR2 FQNEAQ. The CDR3 covers 15 residues. The CDR3 protein is CASSLGGHLGYEQYF. The CDR3 DNA reads as TGTGCCAGCAGCTTAGGGGGACACCTAGGCTACGAGCAGTACTTC. The full variable domain, completed using reference TRBV7-8 and TRBJ2-7, is GAGVSQSPRYKVAKRGQDVALRCDPISGHVSLFWYQQALGQGPEFLTYFQNEAQLDKSGLPSDRFFAERPEGSVSTLKIQRTQQEDSAVYLCASSLGGHLGYEQYFGPGTRLTVT.

As to this clone: The same CDR3 arises from other DNA sequences in this sample as well. CDR3 residues: CASSQAMIVIIYNEQFF. In DNA, the CDR3 is TGCGCCAGCAGCCAAGCTATGATCGTAATCATCTACAATGAGCAGTTCTTC. The chain links TRBV4-3 to TRBJ2-1; D not certain. The V gene lost 1 base and the J gene lost 3 bases, with 16 bases spanning the gap. Germline assignment: CDR1 LGHNA and CDR2 YSLEER. CDR3 length equals 17 residues.

Only a few counts were recorded for this clone. Different DNA sequences within this sample yield the same CDR3. The chain is built from TRBV9 and TRBJ2-7, with D perhaps TRBD1 (5 bases). Germline-derived CDR1 and CDR2 are SGDLS and YYNGEE. The ends were cut back, 6 bases at V and 0 bases at J, with 16 bases in the middle. CDR3 length: 15 amino acids. CDR3 in amino acids: CASTSQATSSYEQYF. CDR3 coding DNA: TGTGCCAGCACCTCACAGGCGACCAGCTCCTACGAGCAGTACTTC.

V usage is TRBV6-6 and J usage is TRBJ2-7, with 9 bases fitting TRBD2. Losses at the gene ends were 2 bases for V and 4 bases for J; bases not matched to a gene: 3. CDR1 and CDR2 from the germline V gene are MNHNY and SVGAGI (reference sequence). The CDR3 extends over 14 amino acids. CDR3 loop: CASSYPLAGYEQYF. CDR3 bases: TGTGCCAGCAGTTACCCTCTAGCGGGGTACGAGCAGTACTTC.

This clone showed up just once. CDR3 in DNA: TGTGCCAGCAGATCCGGGACAGGGCCATATGGCTACACCTTC. This gives the protein CASRSGTGPYGYTF. This chain links TRBV28 with TRBJ1-2; 9 bases agree with TRBD1. CDR1 MDHEN and CDR2 SYDVKM come from the germline V gene. This CDR3 has 14 residues. Losses at the gene ends were 6 bases for V and 5 bases for J; bases not matched to a gene: 7.

V and J are TRBV15 and TRBJ1-1; TRBD1 matches at 7 bases. CDR3 length equals 15 residues. The germline gives CDR1 LNHNV, CDR2 YYDKDF (reference sequence). V gave up 0 bases and J gave up 4 bases; unmatched junction bases: 5. Here the CDR3 DNA reads TGTGCCACCAGCAGAGACAGGGGGTCGGGCACTGAAGCTTTCTTT. It yields the protein CATSRDRGSGTEAFF.

J is TRBJ2-7 and V is TRBV4-2; 11 positions agree with TRBD2. CDR1 and CDR2 from the germline V gene are LGHNA and YNFKEQ. The V segment lost 1 base and the J segment 2 bases; nucleotides outside the gene matches: 4. CDR3 size: 16 residues. CDR3 residues: CASSQGVAGGPYEQYF. The DNA of the CDR3 is TGTGCCAGCAGCCAAGGAGTAGCGGGGGGGCCCTACGAGCAGTACTTC.